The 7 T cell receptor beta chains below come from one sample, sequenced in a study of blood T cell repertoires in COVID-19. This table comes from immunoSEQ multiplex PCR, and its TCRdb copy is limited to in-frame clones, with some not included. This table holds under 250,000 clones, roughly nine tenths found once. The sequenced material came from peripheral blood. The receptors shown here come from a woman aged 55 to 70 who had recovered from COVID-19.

The DNA for the CDR3 is TGTGCCAGTAGAAGCATCGCAGAAGCTTTCTTT. Encoded protein: CASRSIAEAFF. The chain has TRBV19 and TRBJ1-1, with D unclear. Trimming stripped 6 bases from V and 8 bases from J, with 10 bases between. Germline CDR1 LNHDA, CDR2 SQIVND (reference sequence). The CDR3 extends over 11 amino acids.

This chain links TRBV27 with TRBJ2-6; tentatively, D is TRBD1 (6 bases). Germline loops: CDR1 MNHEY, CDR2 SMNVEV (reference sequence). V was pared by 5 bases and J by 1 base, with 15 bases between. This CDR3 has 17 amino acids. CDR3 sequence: CASSPISDSSGANVLTF. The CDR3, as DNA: TGTGCCAGCAGTCCTATCTCGGACAGTTCTGGGGCCAACGTCCTGACTTTC.

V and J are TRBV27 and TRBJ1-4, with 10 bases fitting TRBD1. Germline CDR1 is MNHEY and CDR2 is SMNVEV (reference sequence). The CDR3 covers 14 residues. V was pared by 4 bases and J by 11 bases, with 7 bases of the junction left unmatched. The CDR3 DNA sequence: TGTGCCAGCAGTTCGGGACAGGGGCTCGGGAAACTGTTTTTT. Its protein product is CASSSGQGLGKLFF.

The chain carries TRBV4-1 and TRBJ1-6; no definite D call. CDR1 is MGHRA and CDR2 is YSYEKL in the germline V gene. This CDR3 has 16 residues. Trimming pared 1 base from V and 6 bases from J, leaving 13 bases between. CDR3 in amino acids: CASSQGADPGNSPLHF. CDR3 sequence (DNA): TGCGCCAGCAGCCAAGGGGCAGATCCCGGTAATTCACCCCTCCACTTT.

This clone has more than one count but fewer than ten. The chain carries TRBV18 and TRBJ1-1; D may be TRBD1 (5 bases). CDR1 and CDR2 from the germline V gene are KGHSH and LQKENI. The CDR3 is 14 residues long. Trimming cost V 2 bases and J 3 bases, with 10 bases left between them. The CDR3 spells CASSPRGRDTEAFF. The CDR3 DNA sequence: TGTGCCAGCTCACCAAGGGGCCGAGACACTGAAGCTTTCTTT.

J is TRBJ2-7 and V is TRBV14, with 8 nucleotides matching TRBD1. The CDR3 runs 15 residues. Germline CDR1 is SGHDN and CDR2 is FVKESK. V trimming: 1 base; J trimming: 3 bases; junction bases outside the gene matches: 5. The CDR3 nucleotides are TGTGCCAGCAGCCAAGGGACAGGGTTAGGCTACGAGCAGTACTTC. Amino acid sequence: CASSQGTGLGYEQYF.

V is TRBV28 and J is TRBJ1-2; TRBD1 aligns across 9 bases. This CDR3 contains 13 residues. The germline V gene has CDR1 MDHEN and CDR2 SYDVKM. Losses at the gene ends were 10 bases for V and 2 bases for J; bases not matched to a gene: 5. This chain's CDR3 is CAIRTGVNYGYTF. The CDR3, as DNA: TGTGCCATCAGGACAGGGGTAAACTATGGCTACACCTTC.